These 10 T cell receptor beta chains share one sample of origin, sequenced in a study of blood T cell repertoires in COVID-19. Method: immunoSEQ multiplex PCR; TCRdb's copy keeps in-frame clones and lacks some. This sample yields approximately 100,000 clones, of which around 84% are seen a single time; approximately 2.1% belongs to the top ten. The source material was peripheral blood. Source of these receptors: a human donor in a cohort sampled during active COVID-19.

The genes are TRBV21-1 and TRBJ1-1; the table calls TRBD1, which could not be checked here. TRBV21-1 is reported as a pseudogene. The CDR3 loop spans 13 amino acids. The CDR3 DNA is TGTGCCAGCAACACCGCCGGACAAGGGGAAGCTTTCTTT. This translates into CASNTAGQGEAFF.

The gene calls are TRBV7-9 and TRBJ1-5; D is uncertain. Per the germline V gene, CDR1 is SEHNR and CDR2 is FQNEAQ (reference sequence). This CDR3 is built from 14 residues. Trimming cost V 3 bases and J 2 bases, with 8 bases left between them. CDR3 protein: CASSFNQGNQPQHF. The DNA of the CDR3 is TGTGCCAGCAGCTTTAATCAGGGCAATCAGCCCCAGCATTTT.

The chain is built from TRBV4-2 and TRBJ1-1, with D possibly being TRBD1 (6 bases). The CDR3 extends over 18 amino acids. Germline V lookup: CDR1 LGHNA, CDR2 YNFKEQ. V was shortened by 4 bases and J by 3 bases, with 24 bases between the two germline ends. For the CDR3, the DNA is TGTGCCAGCAGCCTCTTCGGGGTCGGGGGGCTTGGTGACACTGAAGCTTTCTTT. Translated, it gives CASSLFGVGGLGDTEAFF.

J is TRBJ2-7 and V is TRBV7-3; a weak D match, TRBD1 (6 bases). V was clipped by 5 bases and J by 3 bases, with 17 bases between them. The CDR3 sequence is 15 residues long. The germline V gene encodes CDR1 SGHTA and CDR2 FQGTGA. CDR3 nucleotide sequence: TGTGCCAGCAGCCCCTCTTCCGGGACAAGCTACGAGCAGTACTTC. It codes for CASSPSSGTSYEQYF. Drawing the rest from reference TRBV7-3 and TRBJ2-7, the complete variable domain is GAGVSQTPSNKVTEKGKYVELRCDPISGHTALYWYRQSLGQGPEFLIYFQGTGAADDSGLPNDRFFAVRPEGSVSTLKIQRTERGDSAVYLCASSPSSGTSYEQYFGPGTRLTVT.

The chain couples TRBV9 to TRBJ2-1, with 14 positions matching TRBD2. The CDR3 has 17 amino acids. The trim removed 0 bases at V and 11 bases at J, leaving 10 bases unmatched. The germline gives CDR1 SGDLS, CDR2 YYNGEE. The CDR3 sequence: CASSVGPGTSGSTQQFF. CDR3 nucleotides: TGTGCCAGCAGCGTAGGTCCAGGGACTAGCGGGAGTACACAGCAGTTCTTC.

This clone was seen a single time. V usage is TRBV27 and J usage is TRBJ2-2; TRBD2 matches at 8 bases. V lost 10 bases and J lost 3; bases outside the gene matches: 7. Germline V CDR1 and CDR2: MNHEY, SMNVEV (reference sequence). The CDR3 contains 14 residues. CDR3 in amino acids: CATRGLGYTGELFF. CDR3 sequence (DNA): TGTGCCACTCGGGGACTAGGGTACACCGGGGAGCTGTTTTTT.

The DNA for the CDR3 is TGTGCCAGCAGTTTAAGGGGACAGGGGAACTATGGCTACACCTTC. Its translation: CASSLRGQGNYGYTF. V gene TRBV27 combines with J gene TRBJ1-2; 10 nucleotides align to TRBD1. Trimming at V came to 2 bases and at J to 2 bases, leaving 2 bases not matched to a gene. The V gene's germline CDR1 is MNHEY and CDR2 SMNVEV (reference sequence). This CDR3 has 15 amino acids.

J is TRBJ2-3 and V is TRBV24-1, with 8 bases matching TRBD2. V shed 9 bases, J shed 3 bases, and the junction held 16 bases outside the gene matches. Germline CDR1 reads KGHDR; CDR2 reads SFDVKD. This CDR3 spans 17 amino acids. In nucleotides, the CDR3 is TGTGCCACCGGGGGGGGAGGAAAAGCGGGAGCGACAGATACGCAGTATTTT. It translates to CATGGGGKAGATDTQYF.

The chain is built from TRBV14 and TRBJ2-7, with TRBD1 identical over 7 bases. V lost 6 bases to trimming and J lost 6 bases; unmatched junction nucleotides: 14. CDR3 length: 15 amino acids. Germline CDR1 reads SGHDN; CDR2 reads FVKESK. CDR3 sequence (DNA): TGTGCCAGCAGTGACTTGAGGCAGGGGGAACCCGAGCAGTACTTC. Its translation is CASSDLRQGEPEQYF.

Concerning this clone itself: Other nucleotide sequences from this sample produce the same CDR3. J is TRBJ1-5 and V is TRBV7-2; D unclear. CDR1 and CDR2 from the germline V gene are SGHTA and FQGNSA. The CDR3 loop spans 14 amino acids. Trimming took off 2 bases at V and 7 bases at J, with 12 bases between the two ends. CDR3 in DNA: TGTGCCAGCAGCTTAAGGGATTCGGGACAGCCCCAGCATTTT. It specifies CASSLRDSGQPQHF.